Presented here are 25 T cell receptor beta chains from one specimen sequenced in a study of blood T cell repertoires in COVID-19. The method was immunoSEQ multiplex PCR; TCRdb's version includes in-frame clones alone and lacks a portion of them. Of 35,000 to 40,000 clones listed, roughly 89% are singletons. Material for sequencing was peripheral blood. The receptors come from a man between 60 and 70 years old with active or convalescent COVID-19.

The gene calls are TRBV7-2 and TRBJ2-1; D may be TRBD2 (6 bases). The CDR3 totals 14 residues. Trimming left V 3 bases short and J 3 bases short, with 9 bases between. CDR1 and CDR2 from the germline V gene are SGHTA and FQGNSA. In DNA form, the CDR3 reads TGTGCCAGCAGCTTCGCGGGGCTCTACAATGAGCAGTTCTTC. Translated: CASSFAGLYNEQFF. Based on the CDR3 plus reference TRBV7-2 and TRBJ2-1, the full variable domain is GAGVSQSPSNKVTEKGKDVELRCDPISGHTALYWYRQSLGQGLEFLIYFQGNSAPDKSGLPSDRFSAERTGGSVSTLTIQRTQQEDSAVYLCASSFAGLYNEQFFGPGTRLTVL.

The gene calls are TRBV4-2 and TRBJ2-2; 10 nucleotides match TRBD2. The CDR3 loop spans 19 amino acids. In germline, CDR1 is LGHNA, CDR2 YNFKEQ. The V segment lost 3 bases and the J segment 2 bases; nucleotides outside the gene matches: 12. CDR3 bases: TGTGCCAGCAGCCAGTCAGAGGGTAGCGGGAGGTACAACACCGGGGAGCTGTTTTTT. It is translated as CASSQSEGSGRYNTGELFF.

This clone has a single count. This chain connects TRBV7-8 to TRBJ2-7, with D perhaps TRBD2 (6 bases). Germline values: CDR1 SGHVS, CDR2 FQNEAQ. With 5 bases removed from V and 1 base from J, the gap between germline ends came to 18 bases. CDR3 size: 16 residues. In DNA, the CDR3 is TGTGCCAGCAGCATCTACACGGGGCGGGGTTCCTACGAGCAGTACTTC. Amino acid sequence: CASSIYTGRGSYEQYF.

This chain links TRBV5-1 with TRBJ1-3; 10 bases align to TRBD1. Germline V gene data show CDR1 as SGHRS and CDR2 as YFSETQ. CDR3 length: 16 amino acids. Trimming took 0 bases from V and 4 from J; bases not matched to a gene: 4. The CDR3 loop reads CASSLAWTGGGNTIYF. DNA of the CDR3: TGCGCCAGCAGCTTGGCCTGGACAGGGGGAGGAAACACCATATATTTT. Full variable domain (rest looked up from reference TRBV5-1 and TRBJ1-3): KAGVTQTPRYLIKTRGQQVTLSCSPISGHRSVSWYQQTPGQGLQFLFEYFSETQRNKGNFPGRFSGRQFSNSRSEMNVSTLELGDSALYLCASSLAWTGGGNTIYFGEGSWLTVV.

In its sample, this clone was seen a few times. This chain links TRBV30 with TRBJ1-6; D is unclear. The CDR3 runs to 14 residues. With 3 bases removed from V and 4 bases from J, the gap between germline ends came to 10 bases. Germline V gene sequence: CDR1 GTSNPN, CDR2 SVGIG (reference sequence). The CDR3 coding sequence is TGTGCCTGGAGGAAACGAGGTTATAATTCACCCCTCCACTTT. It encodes CAWRKRGYNSPLHF.

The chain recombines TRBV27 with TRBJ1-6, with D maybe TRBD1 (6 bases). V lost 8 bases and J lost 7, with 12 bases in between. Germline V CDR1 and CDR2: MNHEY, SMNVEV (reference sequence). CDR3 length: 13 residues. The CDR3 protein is CASAGTRNSPLHF. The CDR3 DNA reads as TGTGCCAGCGCCGGGACAAGGAATTCACCCCTCCACTTT.

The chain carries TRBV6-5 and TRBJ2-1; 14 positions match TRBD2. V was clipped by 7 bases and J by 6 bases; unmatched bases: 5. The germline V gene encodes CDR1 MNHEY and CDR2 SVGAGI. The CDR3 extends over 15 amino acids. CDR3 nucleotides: TGTGCCAGCACCCCCGGGACTAGCGGGAGCAATGAGCAGTTCTTC. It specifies CASTPGTSGSNEQFF.

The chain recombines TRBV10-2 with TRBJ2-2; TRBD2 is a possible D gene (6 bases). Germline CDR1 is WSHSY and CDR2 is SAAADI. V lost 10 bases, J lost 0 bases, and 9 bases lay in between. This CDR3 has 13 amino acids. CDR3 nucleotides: TGCGCCACGGGGACTTCGAACACCGGGGAGCTGTTTTTT. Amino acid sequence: CATGTSNTGELFF.

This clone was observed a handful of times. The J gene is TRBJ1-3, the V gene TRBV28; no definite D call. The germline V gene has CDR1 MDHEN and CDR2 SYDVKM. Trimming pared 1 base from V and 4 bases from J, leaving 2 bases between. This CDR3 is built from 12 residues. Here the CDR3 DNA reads TGTGCCAGCAGTTTATCAGGAAACACCATATATTTT. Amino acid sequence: CASSLSGNTIYF. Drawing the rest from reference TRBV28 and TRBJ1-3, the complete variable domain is DVKVTQSSRYLVKRTGEKVFLECVQDMDHENMFWYRQDPGLGLRLIYFSYDVKMKEKGDIPEGYSVSREKKERFSLILESASTNQTSMYLCASSLSGNTIYFGEGSWLTVV.

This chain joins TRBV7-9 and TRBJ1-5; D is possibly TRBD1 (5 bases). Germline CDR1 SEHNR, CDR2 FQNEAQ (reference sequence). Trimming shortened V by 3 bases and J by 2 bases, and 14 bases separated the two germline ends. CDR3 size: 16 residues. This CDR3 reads CASSLESGQRNQPQHF. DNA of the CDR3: TGTGCCAGCAGCTTGGAATCAGGACAACGCAATCAGCCCCAGCATTTT.

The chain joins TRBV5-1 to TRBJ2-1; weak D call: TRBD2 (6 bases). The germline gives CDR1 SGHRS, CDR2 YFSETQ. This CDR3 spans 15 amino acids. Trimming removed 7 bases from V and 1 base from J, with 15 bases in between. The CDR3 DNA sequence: TGCGCCAGCTATCCCTCGGAGGGGTCCTACAATGAGCAGTTCTTC. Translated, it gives CASYPSEGSYNEQFF.

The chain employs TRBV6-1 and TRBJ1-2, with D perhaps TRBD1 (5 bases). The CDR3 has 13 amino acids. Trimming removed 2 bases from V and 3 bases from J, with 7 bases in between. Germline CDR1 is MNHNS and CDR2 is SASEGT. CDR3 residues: CASSETGYYGYTF. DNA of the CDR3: TGTGCCAGCAGTGAAACAGGATACTATGGCTACACCTTC.

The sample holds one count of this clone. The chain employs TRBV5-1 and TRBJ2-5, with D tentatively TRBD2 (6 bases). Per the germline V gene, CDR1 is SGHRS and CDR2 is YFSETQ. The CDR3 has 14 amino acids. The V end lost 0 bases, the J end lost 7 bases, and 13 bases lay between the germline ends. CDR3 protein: CASSLDMGLTTQYF. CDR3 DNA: TGCGCCAGCAGCTTGGATATGGGACTCACGACCCAGTACTTC.

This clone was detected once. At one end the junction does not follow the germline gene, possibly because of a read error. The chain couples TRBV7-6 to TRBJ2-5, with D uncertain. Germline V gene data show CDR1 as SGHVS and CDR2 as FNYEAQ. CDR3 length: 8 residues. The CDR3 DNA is TGTGCCAGCAGCCTGTCGGACTTC. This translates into CASSLSDF.

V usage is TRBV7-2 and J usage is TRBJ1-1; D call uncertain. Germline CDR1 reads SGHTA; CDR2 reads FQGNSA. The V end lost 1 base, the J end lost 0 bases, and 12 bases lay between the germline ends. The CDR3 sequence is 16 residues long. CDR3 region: CASSLVRYSMNTEAFF. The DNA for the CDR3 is TGTGCCAGCAGCTTAGTCCGATACAGCATGAACACTGAAGCTTTCTTT.

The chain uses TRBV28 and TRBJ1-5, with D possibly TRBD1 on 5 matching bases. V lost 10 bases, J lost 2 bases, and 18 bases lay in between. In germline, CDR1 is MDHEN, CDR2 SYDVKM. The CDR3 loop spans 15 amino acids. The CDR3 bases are TGTGCCACCCTAATAGGGACTGGGGGCAATCAGCCCCAGCATTTT. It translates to CATLIGTGGNQPQHF.

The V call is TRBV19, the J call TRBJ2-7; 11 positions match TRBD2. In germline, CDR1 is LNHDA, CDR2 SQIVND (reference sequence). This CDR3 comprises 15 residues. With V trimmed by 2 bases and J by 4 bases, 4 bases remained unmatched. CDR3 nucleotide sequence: TGTGCCAGTAGTATAACTAGCGGGAGTTATTACGAGCAGTACTTC. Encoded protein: CASSITSGSYYEQYF.

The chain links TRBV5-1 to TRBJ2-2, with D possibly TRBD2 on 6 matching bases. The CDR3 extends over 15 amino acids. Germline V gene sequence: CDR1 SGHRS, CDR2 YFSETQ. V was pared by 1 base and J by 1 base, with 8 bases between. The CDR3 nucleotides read TGCGCCAGCAGCTTGATGGGGGGGAACACCGGGGAGCTGTTTTTT. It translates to CASSLMGGNTGELFF.

The CDR3 DNA is TGTGCCAGCAGTTACCTGATAGGCGAGAGGACTAGCGGGAGGTCCACAGATACGCAGTATTTT. Protein product: CASSYLIGERTSGRSTDTQYF. V and J are TRBV6-2 or TRBV6-3 and TRBJ2-3, with 14 bases that match TRBD2. The CDR3 sequence is 21 residues long. Germline CDR1 is MNHEY and CDR2 is SVGEGT. V lost 2 bases and J lost 2; bases outside the gene matches: 15.

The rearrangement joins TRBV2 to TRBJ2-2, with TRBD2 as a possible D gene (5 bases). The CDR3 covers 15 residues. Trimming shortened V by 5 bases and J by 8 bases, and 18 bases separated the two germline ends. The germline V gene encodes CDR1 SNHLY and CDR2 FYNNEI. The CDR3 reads CASSLKQALGGELFF. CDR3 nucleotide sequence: TGTGCCAGCAGTTTGAAACAAGCACTAGGGGGGGAGCTGTTTTTT.

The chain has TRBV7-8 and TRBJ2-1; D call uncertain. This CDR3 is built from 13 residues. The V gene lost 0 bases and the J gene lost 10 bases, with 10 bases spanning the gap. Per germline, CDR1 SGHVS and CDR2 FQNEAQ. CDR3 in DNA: TGTGCCAGCAGCTTAGCGCTGGCAAGAGAGCAGTTCTTC. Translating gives CASSLALAREQFF.

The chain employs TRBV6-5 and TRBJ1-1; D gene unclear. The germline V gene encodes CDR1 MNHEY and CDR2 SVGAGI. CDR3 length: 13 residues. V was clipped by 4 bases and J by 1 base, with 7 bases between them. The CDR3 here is CASSWERNTEAFF. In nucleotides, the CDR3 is TGTGCCAGCAGTTGGGAGAGGAACACTGAAGCTTTCTTT.

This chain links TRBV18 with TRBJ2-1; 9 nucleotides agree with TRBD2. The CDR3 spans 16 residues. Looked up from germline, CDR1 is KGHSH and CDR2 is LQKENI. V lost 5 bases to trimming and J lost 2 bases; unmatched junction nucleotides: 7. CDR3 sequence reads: CASSSIAGVPYNEQFF. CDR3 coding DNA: TGTGCCAGCTCATCGATAGCGGGAGTTCCCTACAATGAGCAGTTCTTC.

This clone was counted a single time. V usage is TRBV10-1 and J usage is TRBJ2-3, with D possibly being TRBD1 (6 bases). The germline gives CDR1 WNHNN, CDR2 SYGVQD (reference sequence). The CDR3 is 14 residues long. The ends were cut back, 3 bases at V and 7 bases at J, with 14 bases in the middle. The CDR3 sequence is CASSDGQGWNTQYF. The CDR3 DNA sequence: TGCGCCAGCAGTGATGGGCAGGGGTGGAATACGCAGTATTTT.

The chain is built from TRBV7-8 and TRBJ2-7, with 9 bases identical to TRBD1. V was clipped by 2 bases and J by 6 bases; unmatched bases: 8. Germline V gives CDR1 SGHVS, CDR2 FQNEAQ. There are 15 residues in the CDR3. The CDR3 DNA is TGTGCCAGCAGCTTAATACCGGGACAGGGCGTCGAGCAGTACTTC. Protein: CASSLIPGQGVEQYF.